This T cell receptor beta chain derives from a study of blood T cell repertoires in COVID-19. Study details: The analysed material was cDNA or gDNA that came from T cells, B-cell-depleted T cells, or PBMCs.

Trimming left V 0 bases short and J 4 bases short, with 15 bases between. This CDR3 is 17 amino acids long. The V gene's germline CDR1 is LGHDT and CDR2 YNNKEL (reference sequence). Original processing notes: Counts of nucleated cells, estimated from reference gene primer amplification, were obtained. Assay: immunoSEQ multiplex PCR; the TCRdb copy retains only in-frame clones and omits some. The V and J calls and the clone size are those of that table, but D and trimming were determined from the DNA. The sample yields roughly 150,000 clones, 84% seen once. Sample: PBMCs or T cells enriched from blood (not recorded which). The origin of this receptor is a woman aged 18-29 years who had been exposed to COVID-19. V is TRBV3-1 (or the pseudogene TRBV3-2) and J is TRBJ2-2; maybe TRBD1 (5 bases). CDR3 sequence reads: CASSQDEGQGGTGELFF. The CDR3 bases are TGTGCCAGCAGCCAAGATGAAGGGCAGGGCGGCACCGGGGAGCTGTTTTTT.